The sample holds many counts of the clone carrying this T cell receptor beta chain. Its target is unknown. V trimming: 5 bases; J trimming: 6 bases; junction bases outside the gene matches: 12. This CDR3 is built from 16 residues. The germline gives CDR1 MNHNS, CDR2 SASEGT. The entry originates in a study of response to subunit inactivated influenza vaccine. MiXCR, run by TCRdb on the RT-PCR reads, gives a single entry per CDR3 protein. The sample carries 200,000 to 250,000 distinct CDR3 sequences, 12% recorded once. Study-wide findings and caveats: A suggestion made by the authors is that each seasonal influenza vaccination recruits few new T cells.

This chain connects TRBV6-1 to TRBJ2-3, with 9 bases that match TRBD2. The sequencing used non-naive T cells sorted from PBMCs, collected 14 to 15 days before vaccination. This clonotype was obtained from a man in his fifties or sixties who received an inactivated influenza vaccine. The CDR3 reads CASSKSLAGLGDTQYF. The CDR3 DNA follows: TGTGCCAGCAGTAAATCACTAGCGGGCCTGGGGGATACGCAGTATTTT.